These 13 T cell receptor beta chains came from one sample sequenced in a study of T cell responses to AZD1222 COVID-19 vaccine. The repertoire was sequenced with immunoSEQ multiplex PCR; TCRdb's copy has only in-frame clones and lacks some. The sample lists 130,000 to 150,000 clones, 85% to 95% occurring once. The sequenced sample was peripheral blood, obtained on day 0 of AZD1222 vaccination. The receptors were gathered from an adult in good health.

Here the CDR3 reads CASSYSEGSYEQYF. Written as DNA, the CDR3 is TGTGCCAGCAGTTACTCCGAAGGCTCCTACGAGCAGTACTTC. This chain uses TRBV6-6 with TRBJ2-7; no definite D call. V was pared by 0 bases and J by 0 bases, with 6 bases between. The CDR3 length is 14 residues. Looked up from germline, CDR1 is MNHNY and CDR2 is SVGAGI (reference sequence).

The chain employs TRBV27 and TRBJ1-5; TRBD1 matches 9 bases. V lost 3 bases to trimming and J lost 9 bases; unmatched junction nucleotides: 3. In germline, CDR1 is MNHEY, CDR2 SMNVEV (reference sequence). The CDR3 length is 13 residues. The CDR3 DNA reads as TGTGCCAGCAGTTTGGGACAGGGTCTGCCCCAGCATTTT. It translates to CASSLGQGLPQHF.

The chain recombines TRBV12-3 or TRBV12-4 with TRBJ2-3, with a tentative D call TRBD2 (5 bases). The CDR3 has 13 amino acids. V was shortened by 3 bases and J by 2 bases, with 6 bases between the two germline ends. CDR3 sequence (DNA): TGTGCCAGCAGTTTGGACTCCACAGATACGCAGTATTTT. Protein: CASSLDSTDTQYF.

This clone was seen once. This chain joins TRBV7-6 and TRBJ1-4, with D uncertain. The CDR3 sequence is 13 residues long. V gave up 5 bases and J gave up 3 bases, with 7 bases separating them. In germline, CDR1 is SGHVS, CDR2 FNYEAQ. CDR3 in DNA: TGTGCCAGCAGCCCCCTTCCTAATGAAAAACTGTTTTTT. The encoded protein is CASSPLPNEKLFF. Complete variable domain (other parts from reference TRBV7-6 and TRBJ1-4): GAGVSQSPRYKVTKRGQDVALRCDPISGHVSLYWYRQALGQGPEFLTYFNYEAQQDKSGLPNDRFSAERPEGSISTLTIQRTEQRDSAMYRCASSPLPNEKLFFGSGTQLSVL.

The chain uses TRBV11-2 and TRBJ1-3; D gene ambiguous. Germline CDR1 reads SGHAT; CDR2 reads FQNNGV. The length of the CDR3 is 16 residues. The ends were cut back, 4 bases at V and 0 bases at J, with 13 bases in the middle. The DNA for the CDR3 is TGTGCCAGCAGCTATACGGCGGGGAACTCTGGAAACACCATATATTTT. Amino acids: CASSYTAGNSGNTIYF.

J is TRBJ1-5 and V is TRBV20-1; D ambiguous. V was cut by 3 bases and J by 4 bases, with 16 bases left in between. This CDR3 comprises 15 residues. Germline V gives CDR1 DFQATT, CDR2 SNEGSKA (reference sequence). CDR3 sequence: CSASRKGARNQPQHF. In nucleotides, the CDR3 is TGCAGTGCTAGTAGGAAGGGTGCTAGGAATCAGCCCCAGCATTTT.

The chain uses TRBV18 and TRBJ1-4; D unresolved. Germline CDR1 KGHSH, CDR2 LQKENI. This CDR3 is built from 14 residues. Trimming pared 2 bases from V and 6 bases from J, leaving 10 bases between. The CDR3 sequence: CASSPIGVDEKLFF. The CDR3 DNA follows: TGTGCCAGCTCACCAATAGGAGTAGATGAAAAACTGTTTTTT.

The chain links TRBV6-1 to TRBJ1-2; TRBD1 might be the D (6 bases). V shed 0 bases and J shed 2 bases, with 10 bases lying between them. CDR1 MNHNS and CDR2 SASEGT come from the germline V gene. The CDR3 runs 15 residues. Written as DNA, the CDR3 is TGTGCCAGCAGTGAAGCGGGGGGCGCGAACTATGGCTACACCTTC. Translated: CASSEAGGANYGYTF.

The chain employs TRBV7-2 and TRBJ2-1; D is unclear. Deletions cut 2 bases from V and 3 bases from J, with 8 bases between. Germline V CDR1 and CDR2: SGHTA, FQGNSA. This CDR3 has 14 amino acids. CDR3 amino acids: CASSLTTVYNEQFF. The CDR3 bases are TGTGCCAGCAGCTTAACAACGGTCTACAATGAGCAGTTCTTC.

Here the CDR3 DNA reads TGCGCCAGCACCTCAGGGGCGGGTAACTATGGCTACACCTTC. Translated, it gives CASTSGAGNYGYTF. The genes are TRBV5-1 and TRBJ1-2, with D possibly being TRBD1 (6 bases). V dropped 6 bases and J dropped 1 base, with 13 bases sitting between them. Germline CDR1 is SGHRS and CDR2 is YFSETQ. The CDR3 covers 14 residues.

The chain is built from TRBV9 and TRBJ1-5; D gene ambiguous. The ends were cut back, 1 base at V and 3 bases at J, with 5 bases in the middle. Germline V gene sequence: CDR1 SGDLS, CDR2 YYNGEE. CDR3 length: 13 residues. The CDR3 sequence: CASSVSDNQPQHF. Written as DNA, the CDR3 is TGTGCCAGCAGCGTATCGGACAATCAGCCCCAGCATTTT.

This chain links TRBV7-3 with TRBJ2-1; 8 bases line up with TRBD2. CDR1 is SGHTA and CDR2 is FQGTGA in the germline V gene. The CDR3 is made up of 21 amino acids. V lost 2 bases and J lost 0; bases outside the gene matches: 18. In DNA form, the CDR3 reads TGTGCCAGCAGCTTACGCCCTACGGGATGGGCGGGAGGACACTCCTACAATGAGCAGTTCTTC. It codes for CASSLRPTGWAGGHSYNEQFF.

The V and J genes are TRBV4-1 and TRBJ1-5; D not resolved. Germline assignment: CDR1 MGHRA and CDR2 YSYEKL. This CDR3 has 15 residues. The V end lost 0 bases, the J end lost 9 bases, and 15 bases lay between the germline ends. In DNA form, the CDR3 reads TGCGCCAGCAGCCAAGATTCGGCAGACGATAGGCCCCAGCATTTT. Translation: CASSQDSADDRPQHF.